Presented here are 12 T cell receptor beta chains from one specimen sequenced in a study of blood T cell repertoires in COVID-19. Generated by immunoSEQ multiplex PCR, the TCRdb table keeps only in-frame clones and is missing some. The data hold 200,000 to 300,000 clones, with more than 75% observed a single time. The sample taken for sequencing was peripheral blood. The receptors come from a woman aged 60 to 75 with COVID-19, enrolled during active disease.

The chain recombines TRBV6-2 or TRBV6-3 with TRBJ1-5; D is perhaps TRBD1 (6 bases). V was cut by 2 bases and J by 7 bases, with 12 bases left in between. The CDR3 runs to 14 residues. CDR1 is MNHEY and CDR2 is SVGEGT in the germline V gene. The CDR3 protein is CASSYVGTFQPQHF. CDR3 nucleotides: TGTGCCAGCAGTTACGTAGGGACATTCCAGCCCCAGCATTTT.

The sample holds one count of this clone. The CDR3 DNA follows: TGTGCCAGCTCACCAAGGAGCAGAATCGAAGAGACCCAGTACTTC. It is translated as CASSPRSRIEETQYF. The chain joins TRBV18 to TRBJ2-5; D gene unclear. Germline CDR1 is KGHSH and CDR2 is LQKENI. V was cut by 2 bases and J by 3 bases, with 13 bases left in between. The CDR3 loop spans 15 amino acids.

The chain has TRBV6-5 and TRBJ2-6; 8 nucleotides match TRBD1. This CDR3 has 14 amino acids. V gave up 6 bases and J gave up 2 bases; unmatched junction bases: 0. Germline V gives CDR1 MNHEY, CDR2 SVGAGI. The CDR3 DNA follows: TGTGCCAGCAGGGACAGGGCTGGGGCCAACGTCCTGACTTTC. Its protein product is CASRDRAGANVLTF.

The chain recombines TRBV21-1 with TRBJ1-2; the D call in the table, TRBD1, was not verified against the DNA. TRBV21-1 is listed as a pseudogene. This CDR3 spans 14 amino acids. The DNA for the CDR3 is TGTGCCAGCAGCAAAAGACAGGGCCCCTATGGCTACACCTTC. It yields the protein CASSKRQGPYGYTF.

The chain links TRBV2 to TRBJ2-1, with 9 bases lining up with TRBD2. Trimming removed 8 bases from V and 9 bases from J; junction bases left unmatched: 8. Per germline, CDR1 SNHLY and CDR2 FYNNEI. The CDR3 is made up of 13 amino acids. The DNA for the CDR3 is TGTGCCAGCGCGGGAGGGCCCTCCGGTGAGCAGTTCTTC. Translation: CASAGGPSGEQFF.

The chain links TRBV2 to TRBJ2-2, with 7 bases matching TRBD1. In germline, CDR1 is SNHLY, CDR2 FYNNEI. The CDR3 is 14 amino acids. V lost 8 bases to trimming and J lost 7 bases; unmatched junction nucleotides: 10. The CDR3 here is CASGEGQAVGELFF. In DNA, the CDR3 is TGTGCCAGCGGGGAAGGACAGGCCGTCGGGGAGCTGTTTTTT.

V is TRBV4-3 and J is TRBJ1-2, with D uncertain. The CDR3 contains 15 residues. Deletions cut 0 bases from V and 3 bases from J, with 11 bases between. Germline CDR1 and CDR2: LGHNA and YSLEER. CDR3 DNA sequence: TGCGCCAGCAGCCAAGAAACCAGGCCGTACTATGGCTACACCTTC. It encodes CASSQETRPYYGYTF.

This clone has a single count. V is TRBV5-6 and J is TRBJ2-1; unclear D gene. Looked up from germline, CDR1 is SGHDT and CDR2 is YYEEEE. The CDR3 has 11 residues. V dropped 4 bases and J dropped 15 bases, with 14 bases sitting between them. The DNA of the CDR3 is TGTGCCAGCAGCCCCAACCCGTCTAGGTTCTTC. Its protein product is CASSPNPSRFF.

CDR3 region: CASSPNYGTGVYEQYF. Written as DNA, the CDR3 is TGTGCCAGCAGTCCGAATTATGGGACAGGGGTCTACGAGCAGTACTTC. The rearrangement uses TRBV6-2 or TRBV6-3 and TRBJ2-7; 10 bases fit TRBD1. Losses at the gene ends were 5 bases for V and 3 bases for J; bases not matched to a gene: 10. The CDR3 covers 16 residues. The germline V gene encodes CDR1 MNHEY and CDR2 SVGEGT.

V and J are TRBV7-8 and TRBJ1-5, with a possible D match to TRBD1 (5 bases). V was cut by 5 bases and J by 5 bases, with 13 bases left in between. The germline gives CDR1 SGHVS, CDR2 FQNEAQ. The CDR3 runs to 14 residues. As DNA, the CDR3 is TGTGCCAGCAGCGACCGACGGGGGGATCAGCCCCAGCATTTT. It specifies CASSDRRGDQPQHF. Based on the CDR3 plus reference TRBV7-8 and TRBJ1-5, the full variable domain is GAGVSQSPRYKVAKRGQDVALRCDPISGHVSLFWYQQALGQGPEFLTYFQNEAQLDKSGLPSDRFFAERPEGSVSTLKIQRTQQEDSAVYLCASSDRRGDQPQHFGDGTRLSIL.

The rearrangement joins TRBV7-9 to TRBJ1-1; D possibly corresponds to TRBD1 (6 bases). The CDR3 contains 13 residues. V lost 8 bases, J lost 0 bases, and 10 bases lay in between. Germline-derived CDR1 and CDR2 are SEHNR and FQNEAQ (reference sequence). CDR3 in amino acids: CASWTAMNTEAFF. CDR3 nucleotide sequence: TGTGCCAGCTGGACAGCAATGAACACTGAAGCTTTCTTT.

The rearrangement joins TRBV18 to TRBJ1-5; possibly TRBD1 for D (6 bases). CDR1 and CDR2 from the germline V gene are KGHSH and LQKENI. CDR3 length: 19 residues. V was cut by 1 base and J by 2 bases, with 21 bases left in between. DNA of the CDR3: TGTGCCAGCTCACCACAGATGGCAGGGGCAACTCGGGGCAATCAGCCCCAGCATTTT. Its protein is CASSPQMAGATRGNQPQHF.